Each of the 19 T cell receptor beta chains below was sequenced from the same sample in a study of cytotoxic CD8 clonotypes in ibrutinib-treated CLL. Sequencing used immunoSEQ multiplex PCR; TCRdb keeps in-frame clones, though not all of them. In the table there are around 7,900 clones, 60% to 80% of which are singletons. Sample: PBMCs, taken before ibrutinib treatment. Source of these receptors: a human donor with chronic lymphocytic leukemia.

The chain joins TRBV18 to TRBJ1-3; D call uncertain. Germline values: CDR1 KGHSH, CDR2 LQKENI. With 0 bases removed from V and 0 bases from J, the gap between germline ends came to 21 bases. The CDR3 is made up of 20 amino acids. CDR3 sequence: CASSPPRRHSLLYSGNTIYF. The CDR3 DNA reads TGTGCCAGCTCACCACCGAGGCGACACAGCCTCCTTTACTCTGGAAACACCATATATTTT.

The CDR3 sequence is CASGGHPNTGELFF. In DNA form, the CDR3 reads TGTGCCAGTGGCGGGCACCCGAACACCGGGGAGCTGTTTTTT. The chain has TRBV2 and TRBJ2-2; the D gene is possibly TRBD2 (5 bases). V dropped 9 bases and J dropped 0 bases, with 11 bases sitting between them. CDR1 is SNHLY and CDR2 is FYNNEI in the germline V gene. The CDR3 is made up of 14 amino acids.

The gene calls are TRBV19 and TRBJ1-6, with 8 bases fitting TRBD1. Losses at the gene ends were 6 bases for V and 9 bases for J; bases not matched to a gene: 1. CDR1 LNHDA and CDR2 SQIVND come from the germline V gene (reference sequence). This CDR3 has 12 amino acids. The CDR3 DNA is TGTGCCAGTAGAGACAGGGGTTCACCCCTCCACTTT. Amino acid sequence: CASRDRGSPLHF.

The rearrangement links TRBV29-1 to TRBJ1-2; 7 bases agree with TRBD1. The CDR3 loop spans 12 amino acids. V gave up 6 bases and J gave up 5 bases; unmatched junction bases: 6. Germline V lookup: CDR1 SQVTM, CDR2 ANQGSEA. CDR3 DNA sequence: TGCAGCGTAGAGGGGGCTGGGTATGGCTACACCTTC. Its protein is CSVEGAGYGYTF.

The V gene is TRBV28, the J gene TRBJ1-1; D unclear. The CDR3 is 15 amino acids. CDR1 and CDR2 from the germline V gene are MDHEN and SYDVKM. V shed 2 bases and J shed 1 base, with 11 bases lying between them. The CDR3 reads CASSLVWGENTEAFF. The CDR3 coding sequence is TGTGCCAGCAGTTTAGTCTGGGGAGAGAACACTGAAGCTTTCTTT.

This clone showed up just once. The rearrangement joins TRBV2 to TRBJ2-7; TRBD2 matches 12 bases. V shed 4 bases and J 1 base; nucleotides not matched to a gene: 14. This CDR3 spans 19 amino acids. Germline values: CDR1 SNHLY, CDR2 FYNNEI. The CDR3 DNA reads TGTGCCAGCAGTGCTCTTGGACTAGCGGGAAACTTTAATTCCTACGAGCAGTACTTC. It translates to CASSALGLAGNFNSYEQYF.

This chain connects TRBV19 to TRBJ2-1; maybe TRBD1 (5 bases). Germline values: CDR1 LNHDA, CDR2 SQIVND (reference sequence). The CDR3 sequence is 14 residues long. V lost 1 base, J lost 5 bases, and 9 bases lay in between. The CDR3 region is CASSIAQGHNEQFF. CDR3 sequence (DNA): TGTGCCAGTAGTATAGCGCAGGGCCACAATGAGCAGTTCTTC.

V is TRBV19 and J is TRBJ1-5; D is ambiguous. Trimming stripped 4 bases from V and 3 bases from J, with 7 bases between. The CDR3 is 13 amino acids. Germline-derived CDR1 and CDR2 are LNHDA and SQIVND (reference sequence). CDR3 sequence: CASSSQFNQPQHF. CDR3 coding DNA: TGTGCCAGTAGTAGCCAGTTCAATCAGCCCCAGCATTTT. Based on the CDR3 plus reference TRBV19 and TRBJ1-5, the full variable domain is DGGITQSPKYLFRKEGQNVTLSCEQNLNHDAMYWYRQDPGQGLRLIYYSQIVNDFQKGDIAEGYSVSREKKESFPLTVTSAQKNPTAFYLCASSSQFNQPQHFGDGTRLSIL.

V gene TRBV5-1 combines with J gene TRBJ2-1; 10 bases fit TRBD2. The V gene's germline CDR1 is SGHRS and CDR2 YFSETQ. The ends lost 5 bases at V and 4 bases at J; junction bases unmatched: 6. The CDR3 length is 15 residues. CDR3 nucleotide sequence: TGCGCCAGCAGGACTCCGGGACTAGCGTACAATGAGCAGTTCTTC. Residues: CASRTPGLAYNEQFF.

This clone turned up a few times. The chain combines TRBV18 with TRBJ2-7; 9 bases match TRBD1. Germline CDR1 KGHSH, CDR2 LQKENI. The CDR3 spans 15 residues. V was pared by 3 bases and J by 0 bases, with 3 bases of the junction left unmatched. CDR3 nucleotide sequence: TGTGCCAGCTCACCGGGACAGGGAAGCTCCTACGAGCAGTACTTC. It is translated as CASSPGQGSSYEQYF.

The chain employs TRBV7-6 and TRBJ2-1; D perhaps matches TRBD2 (6 bases). The germline V gene encodes CDR1 SGHVS and CDR2 FNYEAQ. This CDR3 spans 15 amino acids. The V end was cut by 7 bases, the J end by 2 bases, with 15 bases between. CDR3 loop: CASTSAGFPYNEQFF. The CDR3 DNA sequence: TGTGCCAGCACCTCCGCGGGATTCCCCTACAATGAGCAGTTCTTC.

This clone came up a few times. The chain carries TRBV11-1 and TRBJ2-3, with TRBD1 as a possible D gene (5 bases). V was trimmed by 1 base and J by 1 base, leaving 12 bases between them. The CDR3 runs to 16 residues. The germline V gene encodes CDR1 SGHAT and CDR2 FQDESV (reference sequence). This CDR3 reads CASSLGQGLRTDTQYF. The CDR3 nucleotides are TGTGCCAGCAGCTTAGGGCAGGGCCTTCGCACAGATACGCAGTATTTT.

The genes are TRBV4-2 and TRBJ2-5, with TRBD2 as a possible D gene (6 bases). Looked up from germline, CDR1 is LGHNA and CDR2 is YNFKEQ. The CDR3 is 16 amino acids. The germline V and J ends were trimmed by 4 bases and 4 bases, with 19 bases remaining between them. Here the CDR3 DNA reads TGTGCCAGCAGCCCAGGACTATCCCCAGGGTTAGAGACCCAGTACTTC. Translation: CASSPGLSPGLETQYF.

The rearrangement joins TRBV21-1 to TRBJ2-1; TRBD2, the D gene given by the table, was not confirmed from the DNA. TRBV21-1 is shown as a pseudogene. This CDR3 is 14 amino acids long. CDR3 sequence (DNA): TGTGCCAGCAGCAAAGCTGCGACTTACAATGAGCAGTTCTTC. Encoded protein: CASSKAATYNEQFF.

This chain uses TRBV5-1 with TRBJ1-1; the D is unclear. The CDR3 is made up of 13 amino acids. The germline gives CDR1 SGHRS, CDR2 YFSETQ. V was clipped by 2 bases and J by 1 base, with 6 bases between them. CDR3 region: CASSFSGNTEAFF. In DNA form, the CDR3 reads TGCGCCAGCAGCTTTTCAGGGAACACTGAAGCTTTCTTT.

This clone was observed a handful of times. This rearrangement joins TRBV19 to TRBJ1-3; D gene ambiguous. With 10 bases removed from V and 0 bases from J, the gap between germline ends came to 16 bases. Germline CDR1 reads LNHDA; CDR2 reads SQIVND (reference sequence). This CDR3 is built from 15 residues. CDR3 DNA: TGTGCCACTAAGCCTCACCCAGCCTCTGGAAACACCATATATTTT. This gives the protein CATKPHPASGNTIYF.

The chain is built from TRBV27 and TRBJ1-1; D perhaps matches TRBD1 (5 bases). V was clipped by 8 bases and J by 6 bases, with 22 bases between them. This CDR3 is 15 amino acids long. Germline CDR1 is MNHEY and CDR2 is SMNVEV (reference sequence). CDR3 residues: CASLKTGGLRAEAFF. The CDR3 DNA sequence: TGTGCCAGCCTTAAAACGGGGGGTCTTCGAGCTGAAGCTTTCTTT.

The CDR3 reads CASSPLGQFF. The CDR3 DNA reads TGTGCCAGCAGCCCCTTAGGGCAGTTCTTC. The chain uses TRBV7-9 and TRBJ2-1; no clear D gene. V was cut by 5 bases and J by 12 bases, with 8 bases left in between. The CDR3 is made up of 10 amino acids. The germline CDR1 and CDR2 sequences are SEHNR and FQNEAQ (reference sequence).

In nucleotides, the CDR3 is TGTGCCAGCAGCTTAGCGGGGGGGACACTCACCGGGGAGCTGTTTTTT. Amino acids: CASSLAGGTLTGELFF. This chain links TRBV7-2 with TRBJ2-2; D might be TRBD2 (7 bases). The CDR3 loop spans 16 amino acids. Per germline, CDR1 SGHTA and CDR2 FQGNSA. V was trimmed by 0 bases and J by 4 bases, leaving 12 bases between them.